This is a list of T cell receptor beta chains from one sample in a study of blood T cells in healthy people across ages. TCRdb reanalysed the 5' RACE reads using MiXCR and keeps one entry per CDR3 protein. The sample contains over 1,500,000 distinct CDR3 sequences, about two fifths of which appear only once. Sequencing used blood. Source of these receptors: a human donor in good health. Both conserved end residues are part of each CDR3. A D gene is named only where the DNA matches it firmly. Expanded clones are given a class, and other clones once, few, many or no size at all.

TRBJ2-3,few,TRBD1,TRBV5-1,17,TGCGCCAGCAGCTCGACAGGGACAGAGTCGGTTGGGGATACGCAGTATTTT,CASSSTGTESVGDTQYF
TRBJ2-2,once,.,TRBV6-5,15,TGTGCCAGCAGCACGGACCCGGCGGGCACCGGGGAGCTGTTTTTT,CASSTDPAGTGELFF
TRBJ2-1,.,.,TRBV7-2,15,TGTGCCAGCAGCTTAGAAGGGTGGGCCAACAATGAGCAGTTCTTC,CASSLEGWANNEQFF
TRBJ2-1,.,.,TRBV20-1,15,TGCAGTGCTGCCACCGGGACCCAACCTCCCAATGAGCAGTTCTTC,CSAATGTQPPNEQFF
TRBJ1-1,once,TRBD1,TRBV20-1,13,TGCAGTGCTCGGTTTAATCGACAGGGAAAAGCTTTCTTT,CSARFNRQGKAFF
TRBJ2-1,.,.,TRBV24-1,11,TGTGCCACCAGCATTGGGGGTGAGCAGTTCTTC,CATSIGGEQFF
TRBJ2-3,few,.,TRBV6-6,13,TGTGCCAGCTGGACGGCAAGCACAGATACGCAGTATTTT,CASWTASTDTQYF
TRBJ1-2,few,.,TRBV12-3/TRBV12-4,15,TGTGCCAGCAGTTTGGGCACCTGGGGTAACTATGGCTACACCTTC,CASSLGTWGNYGYTF
TRBJ1-5,.,.,TRBV6-6,16,TGTGCCAGCAACCCGGGAGAAGGTTTGAGCAATCAGCCCCAGCATTTT,CASNPGEGLSNQPQHF
TRBJ2-1,few,.,TRBV15,16,TGTGCCACCAGCTCCACGACTCGAAAATCCTACAATGAGCAGTTCTTC,CATSSTTRKSYNEQFF
TRBJ2-7,few,.,TRBV7-2,16,TGTGCCAGCAGCTTAATAACCGGCAGGGACGGGTACGAGCAGTACTTC,CASSLITGRDGYEQYF
TRBJ1-1,once,.,TRBV20-1,13,TGCAGTGCCCTCAGGGTTGCTGGAACTGAAGCTTTCTTT,CSALRVAGTEAFF
TRBJ2-4,.,.,TRBV20-1,12,TGCAGTGCTAGTAACGACAGGCACGGGCAGTACTTC,CSASNDRHGQYF
TRBJ1-4,.,.,TRBV7-9,14,TGTGCCAGCTCACTCGGGGCGGCTAATGAAAAACTGTTTTTT,CASSLGAANEKLFF
TRBJ2-3,.,.,TRBV29-1,14,TGCAGCAGCCTTCCTTCGCCGAGCACAGATACGCAGTATTTT,CSSLPSPSTDTQYF
TRBJ2-4,.,.,TRBV15,14,TGTGTCACCAGCAGAGATATCGCAGGGAAGATTCAGTACTTC,CVTSRDIAGKIQYF
TRBJ2-1,few,TRBD1,TRBV4-1,13,TGCGCCAGCAGCTCGTACAGGGGGAATGAGCAGTTCTTC,CASSSYRGNEQFF
TRBJ2-7,few,.,TRBV7-2,16,TGTGCCAGCACCGCGAGATCCCCGTCCACTCGCTACGAGCAGTACTTC,CASTARSPSTRYEQYF
TRBJ1-2,many,TRBD1,TRBV20-1,12,TGCAGTGCTAGTAAAGGGACAGTTGGCTACACCTTC,CSASKGTVGYTF
TRBJ1-2,many,.,TRBV29-1,11,TGCAGCGTTGGGCAGACCTATGGCTACACCTTC,CSVGQTYGYTF
TRBJ2-5,few,.,TRBV5-1,14,TGCGCCAGCAGCTCTATGGGTGCCGAAGAGACCCAGTACTTC,CASSSMGAEETQYF
TRBJ2-5,few,.,TRBV15,16,TGTGCCACCAGCAGAGATTACGGGACAAGGCAAGAGACCCAGTACTTC,CATSRDYGTRQETQYF
TRBJ1-4,.,.,TRBV2,15,TGTGCCAGCAGTGAAGCACGGGGGGAGAATGAAAAACTGTTTTTT,CASSEARGENEKLFF
TRBJ2-1,few,TRBD2,TRBV7-6,16,TGTGCCAGCAGCCGAACCCCGGGGGGGGCCGTCAATGAGCAGTTCTTC,CASSRTPGGAVNEQFF
TRBJ1-1,.,.,TRBV7-9,13,TGTGCCAGCAGCCCTCGGGCGTACACTGAAGCTTTCTTT,CASSPRAYTEAFF
TRBJ1-2,.,.,TRBV7-2,14,TGTGCCAGCAGCCCCCCCTCGAACGACTATGGCTACACCTTC,CASSPPSNDYGYTF
TRBJ1-2,.,.,TRBV11-2,16,TGTGCCAGCAGCTTCGAGAGGGGGTATACTAAGTCTGGCTACACCTTC,CASSFERGYTKSGYTF
TRBJ2-7,few,.,TRBV7-2,15,TGTGCCAGCAGCTCACACCAGGGATTAGGCTACGAGCAGTACTTC,CASSSHQGLGYEQYF
TRBJ2-1,.,.,TRBV11-1,12,TGTGCCAGCAGCGTCTCTAGGAATGAGCAGTTCTTC,CASSVSRNEQFF
TRBJ2-7,few,.,TRBV6-5,15,TGTGCCAGCCAGCCGGTCGGGGCGCTCTCCTACGAGCAGTACTTC,CASQPVGALSYEQYF
TRBJ1-2,.,TRBD1,TRBV12-3/TRBV12-4,14,TGTGCCAGCGCCCCGGCTGGGACAGGCGTTGGCTACACCTTC,CASAPAGTGVGYTF
TRBJ2-1,.,TRBD1,TRBV29-1,13,TGCAGCGTCCGGACAGGGGGGGGAAGTGAGCAGTTCTTC,CSVRTGGGSEQFF
TRBJ2-1,few,.,TRBV7-2,11,TGTGCCAGCAGCCCTGGGGGCGGACAGTTCTTC,CASSPGGGQFF
TRBJ2-3,.,TRBD2,TRBV12-3/TRBV12-4,16,TGTGCCAGCGTCCGGGCGGGGGGGGCCGGCACAGATACGCAGTATTTT,CASVRAGGAGTDTQYF
TRBJ1-2,.,TRBD1,TRBV4-3,18,TGCGCCAGCAGCCAAGAAGGTCCGGGACAGGGATCGACCTATGGCTACACCTTC,CASSQEGPGQGSTYGYTF
TRBJ2-7,.,.,TRBV10-3,13,TGTGCCATCAGTGAGGGATCCCCCTACGAGCAGTACTTC,CAISEGSPYEQYF
TRBJ2-3,few,.,TRBV9,14,TGTGCCAGCAGCCCGGGGGGCGTTTCAGATACGCAGTATTTT,CASSPGGVSDTQYF
TRBJ1-5,.,.,TRBV28,16,TGTGCCAGCAGTTTAATGGGACTTGGCGGCAATCAGCCCCAGCATTTT,CASSLMGLGGNQPQHF
TRBJ1-2,.,TRBD1,TRBV5-5,15,TGTGCCAGCAGCACGGACGGACAGGGGGCATATGGCTACACCTTC,CASSTDGQGAYGYTF
TRBJ1-2,few,.,TRBV12-3/TRBV12-4,14,TGTGCCAGCAGTTTAGGGAACCCCCAGGGAGGCTACACCTTC,CASSLGNPQGGYTF
TRBJ2-1,few,.,TRBV7-3,14,TGTGCCAGCACTTATACGGGGGTATACAATGAGCAGTTCTTC,CASTYTGVYNEQFF
TRBJ2-7,few,.,TRBV4-3,16,TGCGCCAGCAGCCAAGATCTTGGACAGCGAACCTACGAGCAGTACTTC,CASSQDLGQRTYEQYF
TRBJ1-2,.,.,TRBV7-9,14,TGTGCCAGCAGCTTAGGTGATGGCAGTTCTGGCTACACCTTC,CASSLGDGSSGYTF
TRBJ2-3,.,TRBD2,TRBV4-3,16,TGCGCCAGCAGCCTACAGTCTAGCGGGTGGGCGGATACGCAGTATTTT,CASSLQSSGWADTQYF
TRBJ1-4,.,.,TRBV7-2,15,TGTGCCAGCAGCTTTTTGCAGGGTAGAGGTGAAAAACTGTTTTTT,CASSFLQGRGEKLFF
TRBJ2-1,.,.,TRBV29-1,11,TGCAGCGTCGGGACACCTCATGAGCAGTTCTTC,CSVGTPHEQFF
TRBJ2-3,.,.,TRBV5-1,14,TGCGCCAGCAGCTTGGAGACTAGTCCATATACGCAGTATTTT,CASSLETSPYTQYF
TRBJ2-7,few,.,TRBV29-1,15,TGCAGCGTTGATCCCCCCGCGTGGGAATCCTACGAGCAGTACTTC,CSVDPPAWESYEQYF
TRBJ1-2,.,.,TRBV7-9,15,TGTGCCAGCAGCTACCCGACAGCGCTCTTCTATGGCTACACCTTC,CASSYPTALFYGYTF
TRBJ2-7,.,.,TRBV15,13,TGTGCCACCAGCAGAGATAATCAGCGGGAGCAGTACTTC,CATSRDNQREQYF
TRBJ1-1,.,.,TRBV14,13,TGTGCCAGCAGCCAATGGGTGAACACTGAAGCTTTCTTT,CASSQWVNTEAFF
TRBJ2-1,few,.,TRBV2,12,TGTGCCAGCAGTGGGGAGGCTAAGGAGCAGTTCTTC,CASSGEAKEQFF
TRBJ1-6,few,TRBD1,TRBV12-3/TRBV12-4,17,TGTGCCAGCAGTTTTTTGACAGGGGGCCTTTATAATTCACCCCTCCACTTT,CASSFLTGGLYNSPLHF
TRBJ1-5,.,TRBD1,TRBV18,15,TGTGCCAGCTCAGAGGGACAGGGGGGCGGCCAGCCCCAGCATTTT,CASSEGQGGGQPQHF